This T cell receptor (beta chain) was obtained from a study of T cell responses to AZD1222 COVID-19 vaccine. Whole-study context: Second-dose groups at about 4 or about 12 weeks were pooled.

Comment on this clone: The antigen remains undetermined.

The data were produced by immunoSEQ multiplex PCR, yet TCRdb's version contains in-frame clones alone and is incomplete. This sample carries more than 100,000 clones, 92% of them seen once, and the ten largest clones take around 15%. The CDR3 totals 16 residues. Looked up from germline, CDR1 is LNHDA and CDR2 is SQIVND (reference sequence). V lost 5 bases, J lost 2 bases, and 18 bases lay in between. Study-wide results and caveats: Baseline antibody screening turned up just six seropositive AZD1222 recipients. Spike-wide coverage was observed for vaccine-associated CD4 TCRs, with dominant responses at 160-218 and 743-854.

Sequenced here: peripheral blood, sampled on day 0 of AZD1222 vaccination. The V gene is TRBV19, the J gene TRBJ2-5, with a tentative D call TRBD1 (6 bases). This TCR was recovered from an adult in good health. The CDR3 is CASSVLYRDIQETQYF. CDR3 DNA: TGTGCCAGTAGTGTACTCTACCGGGACATACAAGAGACCCAGTACTTC.